The 9 T cell receptor beta chains below were found in one sample sequenced in a study of T cells in Graves' hyperthyroidism and ophthalmopathy. Researchers took RNA transcripts and amplified the TCR beta CDR3 regions from them. HTBI primers drove first-round RT-PCR of the TCR CDR3. TCRdb independently ran MiXCR on the multiplex PCR reads; one entry per CDR3 protein. This sample carries about 700,000 distinct CDR3 sequences, 12% to 15% of them seen once, and the ten largest clones take roughly a tenth. Sample: blood. These receptor sequences come from a woman between 18 and 29 years old with Graves' hyperthyroidism.

This clonotype was observed a handful of times. The chain carries TRBV4-2 and TRBJ1-1; 10 bases match TRBD1. Germline V gene data show CDR1 as LGHNA and CDR2 as YNFKEQ. This CDR3 spans 14 amino acids. V was clipped by 3 bases and J by 6 bases; unmatched bases: 4. The CDR3 sequence: CASSQGQGKAEAFF. As DNA, the CDR3 is TGTGCCAGCAGCCAGGGACAGGGGAAAGCTGAAGCTTTCTTT.

The rearrangement uses TRBV5-1 and TRBJ1-4; the D is unclear. Trimming shortened V by 0 bases and J by 8 bases, and 14 bases separated the two germline ends. Germline V gene sequence: CDR1 SGHRS, CDR2 YFSETQ. The CDR3 consists of 15 residues. The chain's CDR3 is CASSLAEGTKEKLFF. DNA for the CDR3: TGCGCCAGCAGCTTGGCCGAGGGAACGAAGGAAAAACTGTTTTTT. Variable domain in full (rest from reference TRBV5-1 and TRBJ1-4): KAGVTQTPRYLIKTRGQQVTLSCSPISGHRSVSWYQQTPGQGLQFLFEYFSETQRNKGNFPGRFSGRQFSNSRSEMNVSTLELGDSALYLCASSLAEGTKEKLFFGSGTQLSVL.

This clonotype has ten or more counts. The V call is TRBV7-2, the J call TRBJ2-2; D call uncertain. The V end lost 4 bases, the J end lost 7 bases, and 10 bases lay between the germline ends. The germline CDR1 and CDR2 sequences are SGHTA and FQGNSA. The CDR3 runs to 13 residues. CDR3 protein: CASSSVGFGELFF. Here the CDR3 DNA reads TGTGCCAGCAGCTCAGTGGGTTTCGGGGAGCTGTTTTTT.

This clonotype has more than one count but fewer than ten. This chain joins TRBV5-4 and TRBJ2-3; either TRBD1 or TRBD2 may supply D (5 bases each). CDR1 is SGHNT, CDR2 YYREEE, per germline (reference sequence). The CDR3 covers 12 residues. V was pared by 4 bases and J by 10 bases, with 13 bases between. This chain's CDR3 is CASSPGGGSQYF. The CDR3 DNA reads as TGTGCCAGCAGCCCGGGTGGGGGTTCGCAGTATTTT.

The CDR3, as DNA: TGTGCCAGCAGCCAGCAAAAAAGGCCCGGAAATTCTCGGGTCGTCTATGGCTACACCTTC. Translation: CASSQQKRPGNSRVVYGYTF. This chain joins TRBV3-1 and TRBJ1-2; no reliable D call. Between the trimmed V and J ends, which lost 3 bases and 4 bases, there was a span of 30 bases. CDR1 and CDR2 (germline): LGHDT, YNNKEL (reference sequence). The CDR3 contains 20 residues.

This clonotype was counted at least ten times. V and J are TRBV2 and TRBJ2-7, with 11 bases identical to TRBD2. The CDR3 length is 15 residues. The J segment lost 0 bases and the V segment lost 8 bases, leaving 6 bases of the junction unmatched. CDR1 is SNHLY and CDR2 is FYNNEI in the germline V gene. CDR3 nucleotide sequence: TGTGCCAGCTGCCTGGGACTAGCGGCCTCCTACGAGCAGTACTTC. This codes for CASCLGLAASYEQYF.

At least ten counts were recorded for this clonotype. V is TRBV7-9 and J is TRBJ2-1; 8 bases map to TRBD2. The CDR3 totals 16 residues. Germline V lookup: CDR1 SEHNR, CDR2 FQNEAQ (reference sequence). Losses at the gene ends were 5 bases for V and 10 bases for J; bases not matched to a gene: 16. CDR3 protein: CASSPTRGGGPGEQFF. DNA for the CDR3: TGTGCCAGCAGCCCAACCCGGGGGGGAGGCCCGGGGGAGCAGTTCTTC.

This clonotype was found many times. The genes are TRBV5-6 and TRBJ2-3; 11 bases map to TRBD2. The germline CDR1 and CDR2 sequences are SGHDT and YYEEEE. The CDR3 runs 17 residues. The V and J ends lost 3 bases and 3 bases, in that order; junction bases with no gene match: 9. The CDR3 protein is CASSSGGASGRTDTQYF. The CDR3 region has the DNA TGTGCCAGCAGCTCCGGGGGGGCTAGCGGGAGGACAGATACGCAGTATTTT.

This clonotype was detected many times. The rearrangement uses TRBV7-8 and TRBJ2-7; D is unresolved. CDR1 and CDR2 (germline): SGHVS, FQNEAQ. The CDR3 sequence is 14 residues long. V shed 5 bases and J shed 1 base, with 12 bases lying between them. The CDR3 sequence: CASSTATPSYEQYF. Written as DNA, the CDR3 is TGTGCCAGCAGCACCGCAACTCCTTCCTACGAGCAGTACTTC.